This T cell receptor (beta chain) was sequenced in a study of cytomegalovirus exposure and HLA in healthy donors. Study results and caveats: The authors reported that TCR beta sequences could predict HLA-A and HLA-B alleles. These predictions were accurate for most subjects in the first cohort.

Concerning this clone: Its antigen is still unknown.

CDR3 size: 16 residues. In the PCR, 60 Vbeta and 13 Jbeta primers were used. Repertoires were generated with immunoSEQ multiplex PCR, while TCRdb's copy carries only in-frame clones and drops some. The sample records approximately 42,000 clones, 81% being singletons. The sequenced sample consisted of PBMCs. The rearrangement links TRBV12-2 to TRBJ2-7; TRBD2, as called in the table, went unchecked against the DNA. TRBV12-2 is noted as a pseudogene. The receptor's source is a man aged 50-59 years in good health and CMV-seronegative. CDR3 sequence (DNA): TGTGCAAGTCGCTTAATTTCCGGGACTAGCGGGAACGAGCAGTACTTC. Translating gives CASRLISGTSGNEQYF.